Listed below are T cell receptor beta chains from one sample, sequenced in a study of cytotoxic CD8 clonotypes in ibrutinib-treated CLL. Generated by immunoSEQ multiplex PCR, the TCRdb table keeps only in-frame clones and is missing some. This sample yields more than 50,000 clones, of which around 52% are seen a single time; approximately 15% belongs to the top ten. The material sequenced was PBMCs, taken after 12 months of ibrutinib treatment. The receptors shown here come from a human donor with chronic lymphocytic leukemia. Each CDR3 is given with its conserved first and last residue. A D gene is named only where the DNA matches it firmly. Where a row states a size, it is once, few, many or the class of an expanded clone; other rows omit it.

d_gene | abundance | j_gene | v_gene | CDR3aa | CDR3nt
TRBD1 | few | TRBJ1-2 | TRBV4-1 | CASSQAGQGANYGYTF | TGCGCCAGCAGCCAAGCGGGACAGGGGGCTAACTATGGCTACACCTTC
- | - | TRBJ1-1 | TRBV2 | CASRSGKRGAEAFF | TGTGCCAGCAGAAGTGGAAAGAGGGGTGCTGAAGCTTTCTTT
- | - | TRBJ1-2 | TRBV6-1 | CASSDTGVNYGYTF | TGTGCCAGCAGTGACACGGGGGTTAACTATGGCTACACCTTC
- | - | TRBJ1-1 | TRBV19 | CASSIGTSTAAGAFF | TGTGCCAGTAGTATAGGAACGTCGACCGCGGCTGGAGCTTTCTTT
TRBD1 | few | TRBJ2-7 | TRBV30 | CAWSGDRDNEQYF | TGTGCCTGGAGTGGCGACAGGGACAACGAGCAGTACTTC
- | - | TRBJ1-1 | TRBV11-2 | CASSLRDSMGEAFF | TGTGCCAGCAGCTTAAGGGATTCAATGGGTGAAGCTTTCTTT
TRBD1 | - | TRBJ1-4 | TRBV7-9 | CASSPLTGTKEKLFF | TGTGCCAGCAGCCCGTTGACAGGGACGAAAGAAAAACTGTTTTTT
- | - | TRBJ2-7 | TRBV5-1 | CASSLGVPYEQYF | TGCGCCAGCAGCTTAGGGGTTCCCTACGAGCAGTACTTC
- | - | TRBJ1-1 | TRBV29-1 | CSVDSRGANTEAFF | TGCAGCGTTGATTCGAGGGGGGCCAACACTGAAGCTTTCTTT
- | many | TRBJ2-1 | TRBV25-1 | CASSEGASMNEQFF | TGTGCCAGCAGTGAAGGGGCGTCGATGAATGAGCAGTTCTTC
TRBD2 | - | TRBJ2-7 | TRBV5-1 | CASRPFGTSSVYEQYF | TGCGCCAGCAGGCCCTTTGGGACTAGTTCCGTCTACGAGCAGTACTTC
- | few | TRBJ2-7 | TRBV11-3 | CASSLTSRDGQYF | TGTGCCAGCAGCTTAACCTCCCGGGATGGGCAGTACTTC
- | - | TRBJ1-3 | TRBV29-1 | CSVGGPGRGNTIYF | TGCAGCGTTGGCGGTCCAGGCCGCGGAAACACCATATATTTT
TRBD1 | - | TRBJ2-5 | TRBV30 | CAWSGNSGGWETQYF | TGTGCCTGGAGTGGGAATTCAGGGGGCTGGGAGACCCAGTACTTC
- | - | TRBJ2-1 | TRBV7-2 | CASSQAAGKQFF | TGTGCCAGCAGCCAAGCGGCGGGGAAGCAGTTCTTC
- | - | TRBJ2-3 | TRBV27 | CASSLRGYTDTQYF | TGTGCCAGCAGTTTAAGGGGCTACACAGATACGCAGTATTTT
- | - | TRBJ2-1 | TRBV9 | CASSVAQDIYNEQFF | TGTGCCAGCAGCGTAGCACAGGATATATACAATGAGCAGTTCTTC
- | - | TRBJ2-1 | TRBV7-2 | CASSPEGRGEQFF | TGTGCCAGCAGCCCAGAGGGGCGTGGTGAGCAGTTCTTC
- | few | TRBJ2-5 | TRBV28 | CAEGEGETQYF | TGTGCCGAGGGGGAAGGAGAGACCCAGTACTTC
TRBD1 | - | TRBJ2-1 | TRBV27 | CASSSHRGVGEQFF | TGTGCCAGCAGTTCCCACAGGGGGGTAGGAGAGCAGTTCTTC
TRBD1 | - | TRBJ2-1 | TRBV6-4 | CASSRPGQGNSNEQFF | TGTGCCAGCAGCCGCCCGGGACAGGGAAATTCCAATGAGCAGTTCTTC
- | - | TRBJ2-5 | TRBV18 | CASSPGQIQYF | TGTGCCAGCTCACCTGGACAGATCCAGTACTTC
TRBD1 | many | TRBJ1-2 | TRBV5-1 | CASSRDSFNYGYTF | TGCGCCAGCAGCCGGGACAGTTTTAACTATGGCTACACCTTC
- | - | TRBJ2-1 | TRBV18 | CASSPHQGDEQFF | TGTGCCAGCTCACCACATCAGGGCGATGAGCAGTTCTTC
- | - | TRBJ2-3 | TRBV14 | CASSQDMGLRTDTQYF | TGTGCCAGCAGCCAAGATATGGGACTTCGCACAGATACGCAGTATTTT
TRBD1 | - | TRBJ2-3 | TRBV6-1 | CASSAKTGDYTDTQYF | TGTGCCAGCAGTGCCAAGACAGGGGATTACACAGATACGCAGTATTTT
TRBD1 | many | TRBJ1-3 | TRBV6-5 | CASQGGISGNTIYF | TGTGCCAGCCAGGGGGGCATCTCTGGAAACACCATATATTTT
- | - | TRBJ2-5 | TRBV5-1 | CASRESAETQYF | TGCGCCAGCAGGGAATCCGCCGAGACCCAGTACTTC
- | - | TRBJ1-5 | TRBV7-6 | CASSLGGYSNQPQHF | TGTGCCAGCAGCTTAGGGGGTTATAGCAATCAGCCCCAGCATTTT
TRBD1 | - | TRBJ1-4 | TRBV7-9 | CASSQDRNEKLFF | TGTGCCAGCAGCCAGGACAGGAATGAAAAACTGTTTTTT
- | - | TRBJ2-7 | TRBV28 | CASSFRGSYEQYF | TGTGCCAGCAGCTTCCGGGGATCCTACGAGCAGTACTTC
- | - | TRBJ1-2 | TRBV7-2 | CASSLSEDYGYTF | TGTGCCAGCAGCTTATCGGAAGATTATGGCTACACCTTC
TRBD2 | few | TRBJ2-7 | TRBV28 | CASSFLSGGTYEQYF | TGTGCCAGCAGTTTCCTAAGCGGGGGAACCTACGAGCAGTACTTC
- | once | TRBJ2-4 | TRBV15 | CATSRGGRESHIQYF | TGTGCCACCAGCAGAGGGGGCAGGGAATCTCACATTCAGTACTTC
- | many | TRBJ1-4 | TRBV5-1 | CASSFGPSGLSLFF | TGCGCCAGCAGCTTCGGCCCCTCCGGGCTATCACTGTTTTTT
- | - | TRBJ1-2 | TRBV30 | CAWRDGGVGPGYTF | TGTGCCTGGAGGGACGGAGGAGTGGGTCCCGGCTACACCTTC
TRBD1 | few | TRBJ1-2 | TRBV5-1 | CASSLGTGSGLRGYTF | TGCGCCAGCAGCTTGGGGACAGGGAGTGGGCTGCGTGGCTACACCTTC
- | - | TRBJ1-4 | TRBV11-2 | CASSLGGGAEKLFF | TGTGCCAGCAGCTTAGGAGGAGGGGCCGAAAAACTGTTTTTT
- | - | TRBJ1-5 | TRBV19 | CASSPGQLDQPQHF | TGTGCCAGTAGCCCAGGGCAGCTTGATCAGCCCCAGCATTTT
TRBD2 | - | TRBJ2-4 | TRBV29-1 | CSVIAGLAKNIQYF | TGCAGCGTTATAGCGGGATTAGCCAAAAACATTCAGTACTTC